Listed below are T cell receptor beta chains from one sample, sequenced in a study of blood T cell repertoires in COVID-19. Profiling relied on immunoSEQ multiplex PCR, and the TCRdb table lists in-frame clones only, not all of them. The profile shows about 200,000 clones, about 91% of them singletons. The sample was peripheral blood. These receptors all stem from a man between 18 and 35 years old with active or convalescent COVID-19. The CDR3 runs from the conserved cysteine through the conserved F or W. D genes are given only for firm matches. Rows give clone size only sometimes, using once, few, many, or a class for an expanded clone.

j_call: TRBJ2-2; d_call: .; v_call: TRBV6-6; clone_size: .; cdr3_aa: CASSRTANTGELFF; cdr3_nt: TGTGCCAGCAGCCGAACAGCGAACACCGGGGAGCTGTTTTTT
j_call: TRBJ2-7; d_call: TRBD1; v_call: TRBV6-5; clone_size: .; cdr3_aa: CASSLNPGQGNEQYF; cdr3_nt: TGTGCCAGCAGTTTGAATCCCGGACAGGGAAACGAGCAGTACTTC
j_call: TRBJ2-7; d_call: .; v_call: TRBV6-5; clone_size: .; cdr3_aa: CASSLLPLEGGEQYF; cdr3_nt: TGTGCCAGCAGTTTGCTCCCCTTAGAGGGCGGCGAGCAGTACTTC
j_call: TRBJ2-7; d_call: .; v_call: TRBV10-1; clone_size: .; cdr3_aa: CASSDPGDGRYEQYF; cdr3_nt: TGCGCCAGCAGTGACCCAGGGGATGGCCGATACGAGCAGTACTTC
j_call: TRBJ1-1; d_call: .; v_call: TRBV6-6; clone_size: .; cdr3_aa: CASSPTPTVEAFF; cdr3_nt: TGTGCCAGCAGCCCCACCCCGACAGTTGAAGCTTTCTTT
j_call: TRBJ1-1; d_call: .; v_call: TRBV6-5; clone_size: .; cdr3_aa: CASREAGRRTEAFF; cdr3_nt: TGTGCCAGCCGCGAGGCGGGCCGGAGGACTGAAGCTTTCTTT
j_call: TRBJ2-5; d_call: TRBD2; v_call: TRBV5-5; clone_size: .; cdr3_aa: CASGAGGEETQYF; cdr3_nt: TGTGCCAGCGGGGCGGGAGGCGAAGAGACCCAGTACTTC
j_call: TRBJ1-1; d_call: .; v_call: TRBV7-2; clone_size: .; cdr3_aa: CAGAQSGDTEAFF; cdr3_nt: TGTGCCGGGGCCCAGAGCGGGGATACTGAAGCTTTCTTT
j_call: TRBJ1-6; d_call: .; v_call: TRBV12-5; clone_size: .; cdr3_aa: CASGFNGGNSPLHF; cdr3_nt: TGTGCTAGTGGTTTTAACGGCGGTAATTCACCCCTCCACTTT
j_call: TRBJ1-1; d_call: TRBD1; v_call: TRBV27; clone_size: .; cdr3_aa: CASSFFGTAGMNTEAFF; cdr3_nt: TGTGCCAGCAGTTTTTTTGGGACAGCCGGTATGAACACTGAAGCTTTCTTT
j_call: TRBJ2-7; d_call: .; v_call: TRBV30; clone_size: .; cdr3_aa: CACFAGAYEQYF; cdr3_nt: TGTGCCTGTTTCGCGGGGGCTTACGAGCAGTACTTC
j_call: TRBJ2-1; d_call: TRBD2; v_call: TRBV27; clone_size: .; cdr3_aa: CASSTGTIFDEQFF; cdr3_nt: TGTGCCAGCAGCACCGGGACTATCTTCGATGAGCAGTTCTTC
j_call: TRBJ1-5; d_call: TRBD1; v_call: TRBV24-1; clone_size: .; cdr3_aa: CATTGQESDSNQPQHF; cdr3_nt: TGTGCCACCACCGGACAGGAATCTGATAGCAATCAGCCCCAGCATTTT
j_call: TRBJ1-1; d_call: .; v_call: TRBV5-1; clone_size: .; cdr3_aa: CASSLEAGAGGAFF; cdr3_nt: TGCGCCAGCAGCTTGGAGGCGGGTGCGGGTGGAGCTTTCTTT
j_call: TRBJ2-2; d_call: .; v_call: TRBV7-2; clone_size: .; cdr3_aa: CASSLRRGNTGELFF; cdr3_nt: TGTGCCAGCAGCTTGCGCAGGGGGAACACCGGGGAGCTGTTTTTT
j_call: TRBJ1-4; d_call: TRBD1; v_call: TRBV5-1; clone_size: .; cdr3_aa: CASSLMQGAVEKLFF; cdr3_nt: TGCGCCAGCAGCTTGATGCAGGGGGCAGTTGAAAAACTGTTTTTT
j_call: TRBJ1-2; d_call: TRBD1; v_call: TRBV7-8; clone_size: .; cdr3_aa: CASSSGTATFYGYTF; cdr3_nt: TGTGCCAGCAGCTCTGGGACAGCGACCTTCTATGGCTACACCTTC
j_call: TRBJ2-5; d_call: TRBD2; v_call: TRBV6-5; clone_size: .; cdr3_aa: CASSYSSLAGETQYF; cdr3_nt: TGTGCCAGCAGTTACTCGAGCCTAGCGGGAGAGACCCAGTACTTC
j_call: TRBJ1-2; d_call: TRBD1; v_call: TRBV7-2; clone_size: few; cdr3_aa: CASDREAVSNYGYTF; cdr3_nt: TGTGCCAGCGACAGGGAGGCTGTTTCTAACTATGGCTACACCTTC
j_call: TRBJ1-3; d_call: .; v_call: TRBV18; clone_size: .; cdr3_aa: CASSPESSGNIGTGNTIYF; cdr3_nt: TGTGCCAGCTCACCAGAGTCGTCAGGGAACATCGGCACTGGAAACACCATATATTTT
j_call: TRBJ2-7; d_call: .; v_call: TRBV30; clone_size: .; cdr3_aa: CAWTVGGGMAYEQYF; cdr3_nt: TGTGCCTGGACTGTGGGAGGGGGGATGGCCTACGAGCAGTACTTC
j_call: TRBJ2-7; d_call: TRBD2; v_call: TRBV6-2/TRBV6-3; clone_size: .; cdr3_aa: CASSYQTSGHPPYEQYF; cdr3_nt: TGTGCCAGCAGTTACCAGACTAGCGGGCATCCCCCCTACGAGCAGTACTTC
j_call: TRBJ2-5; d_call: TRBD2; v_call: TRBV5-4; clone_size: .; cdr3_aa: CASSLAGGPETQYF; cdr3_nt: TGTGCCAGCAGCTTAGCGGGAGGGCCAGAGACCCAGTACTTC
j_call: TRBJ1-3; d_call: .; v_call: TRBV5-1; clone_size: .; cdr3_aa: CASSWGQGSGNTIYF; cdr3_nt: TGCGCCAGCAGCTGGGGGCAGGGCTCTGGAAACACCATATATTTT
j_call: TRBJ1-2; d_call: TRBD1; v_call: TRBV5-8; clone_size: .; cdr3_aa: CASSLLDRGRGGYTF; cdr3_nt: TGTGCCAGCAGCTTATTGGACAGGGGGCGCGGAGGCTACACCTTC
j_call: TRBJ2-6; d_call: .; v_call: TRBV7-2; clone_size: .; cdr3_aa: CASSAWGGGPSGANVLTF; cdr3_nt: TGTGCCAGCAGCGCCTGGGGCGGGGGCCCCTCTGGGGCCAACGTCCTGACTTTC
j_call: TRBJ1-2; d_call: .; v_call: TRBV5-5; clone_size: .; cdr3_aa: CASSYSDSEARGYTF; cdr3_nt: TGTGCCAGCAGCTATTCTGATAGCGAGGCGCGAGGCTACACCTTC
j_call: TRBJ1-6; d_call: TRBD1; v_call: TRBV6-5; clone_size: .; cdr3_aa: CAINRDSNSPLHF; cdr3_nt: TGTGCCATCAACCGGGACAGTAATTCACCCCTCCACTTT
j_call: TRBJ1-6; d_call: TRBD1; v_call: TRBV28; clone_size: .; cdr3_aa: CASRQGGSPLHF; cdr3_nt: TGTGCCAGCAGGCAGGGGGGATCACCCCTCCACTTT
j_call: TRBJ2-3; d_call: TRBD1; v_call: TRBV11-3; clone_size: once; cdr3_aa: CASSLTGADTQYF; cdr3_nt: TGTGCCAGCAGCTTAACAGGGGCGGATACGCAGTATTTT
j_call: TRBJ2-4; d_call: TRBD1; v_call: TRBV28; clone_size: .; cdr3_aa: CASSLQGQGKNIQYF; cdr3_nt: TGTGCCAGCAGTTTACAGGGACAGGGGAAAAACATTCAGTACTTC
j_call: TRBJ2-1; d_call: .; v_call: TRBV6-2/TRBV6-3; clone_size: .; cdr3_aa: CASSRTPTGDLSLGYNEQFF; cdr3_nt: TGTGCCAGCAGCCGGACCCCGACGGGGGATCTATCGCTGGGGTACAATGAGCAGTTCTTC
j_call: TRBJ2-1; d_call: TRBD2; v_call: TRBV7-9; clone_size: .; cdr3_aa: CASTLAEGSGNHNEQFF; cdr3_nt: TGTGCCAGCACCTTGGCTGAGGGGAGCGGGAACCACAATGAGCAGTTCTTC
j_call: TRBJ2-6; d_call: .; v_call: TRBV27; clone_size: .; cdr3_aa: CASKEYRGITSSGANVLTF; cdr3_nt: TGTGCCAGCAAGGAGTATAGGGGCATTACGAGTTCTGGGGCCAACGTCCTGACTTTC
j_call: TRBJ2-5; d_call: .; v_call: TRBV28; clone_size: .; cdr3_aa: CASSKTSTKTQYF; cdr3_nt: TGTGCCAGCAGCAAGACTAGTACGAAGACCCAGTACTTC
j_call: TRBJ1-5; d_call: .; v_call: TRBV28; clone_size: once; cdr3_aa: CASSLSGDQPQHF; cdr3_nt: TGTGCCAGCAGTTTATCGGGTGATCAGCCCCAGCATTTT
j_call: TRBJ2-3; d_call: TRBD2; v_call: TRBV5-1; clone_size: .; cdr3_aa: CASSPTGGADTQYF; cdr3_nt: TGCGCCAGCAGCCCTACGGGGGGGGCAGATACGCAGTATTTT